Below are 23 T cell receptor beta chains sequenced from a single sample in a study of chronic HIV infection and antiretroviral therapy. TCRdb analysed the 5' RACE reads with MiXCR anew, one entry per CDR3 protein. Of more than 25,000 distinct CDR3 sequences in the sample, about 9.6% were seen once. Material for sequencing was peripheral blood. Receptor source: an adult who had HIV and had not received antiretroviral therapy, or was an uninfected healthy control (not recorded which).

This clonotype was counted between two and nine times. The V and J genes are TRBV7-3 and TRBJ1-2, with a weak D call TRBD1 (6 bases). Germline V CDR1 and CDR2: SGHTA, FQGTGA. The CDR3 sequence is 14 residues long. Trimming took off 5 bases at V and 4 bases at J, with 14 bases between the two ends. CDR3 in amino acids: CASSRVLGGYGYTF. Here the CDR3 DNA reads TGTGCCAGCAGCCGGGTATTAGGGGGCTATGGCTACACCTTC.

The rearrangement links TRBV6-4 to TRBJ2-6; D call uncertain. The CDR3 consists of 15 residues. Germline loops: CDR1 MRHNA, CDR2 SNTAGT. Trimming stripped 3 bases from V and 0 bases from J, with 6 bases between. The CDR3 loop reads CASSEKSSGANVLTF. The CDR3 bases are TGTGCCAGCAGTGAAAAGAGCTCTGGGGCCAACGTCCTGACTTTC.

This rearrangement joins TRBV9 to TRBJ1-2, with D hard to call. With 4 bases removed from V and 1 base from J, the gap between germline ends came to 8 bases. The CDR3 runs 13 residues. Germline V gives CDR1 SGDLS, CDR2 YYNGEE. The CDR3 sequence is CASSSTRNYGYTF. The DNA of the CDR3 is TGTGCCAGCAGCAGTACTCGTAACTATGGCTACACCTTC.

This chain links TRBV19 with TRBJ2-2; the D gene is possibly TRBD1 (6 bases). V was pared by 6 bases and J by 1 base, with 12 bases between. Germline values: CDR1 LNHDA, CDR2 SQIVND (reference sequence). The CDR3 is 15 amino acids. CDR3 in amino acids: CASRDSPLNTGELFF. The DNA of the CDR3 is TGTGCCAGTAGGGACAGCCCCCTGAACACCGGGGAGCTGTTTTTT.

This clonotype was picked up many times. V gene TRBV11-2 combines with J gene TRBJ2-1, with 10 bases aligning to TRBD2. CDR3 length equals 16 residues. The ends lost 2 bases at V and 7 bases at J; junction bases unmatched: 8. CDR1 and CDR2 from the germline V gene are SGHAT and FQNNGV. The CDR3 coding sequence is TGTGCCAGCAGCTTATTTCTAGCGGGAGCATTGAATGAGCAGTTCTTC. As protein: CASSLFLAGALNEQFF.

This clonotype was picked up a small number of times. This sequence joins TRBV29-1 and TRBJ1-1; D may be TRBD1 (5 bases). The V end lost 3 bases, the J end lost 3 bases, and 17 bases lay between the germline ends. CDR1 and CDR2 from the germline V gene are SQVTM and ANQGSEA. This CDR3 region has 15 residues. CDR3 DNA sequence: TGCAGCGTTGACAGGCCGCAGGGCCCTCACACTGAAGCTTTCTTT. Translating it yields CSVDRPQGPHTEAFF.

This clonotype occurred many times. This CDR3 is CASSQRYGYTF. The CDR3 DNA follows: TGTGCCAGCAGCCAGCGCTATGGCTACACCTTC. V is TRBV7-2 and J is TRBJ1-2; D not resolved. Germline V gene lookup returns CDR1 SGHTA and CDR2 FQGNSA. The V end lost 5 bases, the J end lost 4 bases, and 5 bases lay between the germline ends. The length of the CDR3 is 11 residues.

This clonotype occurred a few times. The CDR3 nucleotides are TGTGCCAGCAGCTTAGCGCCGGGGGCGGTTCAGCCCCAGCATTTT. This translates into CASSLAPGAVQPQHF. The V call is TRBV7-6, the J call TRBJ1-5; maybe TRBD1 (6 bases). This CDR3 comprises 15 residues. Germline CDR1 reads SGHVS; CDR2 reads FNYEAQ. V lost 0 bases and J 6 bases, leaving 12 bases between the germline ends.

The chain combines TRBV12-3 or TRBV12-4 with TRBJ1-1, with TRBD1 as a possible D gene (6 bases). Trimming pared 5 bases from V and 6 bases from J, leaving 10 bases between. CDR3 length: 12 residues. The CDR3 reads CASSTGFPEAFF. DNA for the CDR3: TGTGCCAGCAGTACAGGGTTCCCTGAAGCTTTCTTT.

As concerns this clonotype: Being one base from a much bigger clone, this may be a read error. The rearrangement joins TRBV29-1 to TRBJ2-1; D may be TRBD1 or TRBD2 (6 bases each). The CDR3 extends over 14 amino acids. Germline CDR1 reads SQVTM; CDR2 reads ANQGSEA. V lost 5 bases, J lost 6 bases, and 17 bases lay in between. The CDR3 region has the DNA TGCAGCGTTTTGTTCGTAGGGGGAGGCAATGAGCAGTTCTTC. It is translated as CSVLFVGGGNEQFF.

The CDR3 DNA sequence: TGTGCCAGCAGCAGACTAGCGGGAGTTGGAGATACGCAGTATTTT. Translated: CASSRLAGVGDTQYF. V is TRBV7-2 and J is TRBJ2-3; the match to TRBD2 covers 12 bases. The V gene's germline CDR1 is SGHTA and CDR2 FQGNSA. The CDR3 has 15 residues. The ends lost 5 bases at V and 5 bases at J; junction bases unmatched: 5.

This clonotype was observed a few times. The rearrangement uses TRBV15 and TRBJ2-1; D not certain. Per the germline V gene, CDR1 is LNHNV and CDR2 is YYDKDF (reference sequence). The CDR3 consists of 12 residues. V lost 0 bases to trimming and J lost 12 bases, with 9 bases between them. DNA for the CDR3: TGTGCCACCAGCAGAGAAGGCAGCCCGCAGTTCTTC. It yields the protein CATSREGSPQFF.

This clonotype was detected a few times. The CDR3 coding sequence is TGCAGCGTTGTTCGGCTCCTCACAGATACGCAGTATTTT. The encoded protein is CSVVRLLTDTQYF. The chain couples TRBV29-1 to TRBJ2-3; D unclear. The CDR3 is 13 residues long. Germline V gene sequence: CDR1 SQVTM, CDR2 ANQGSEA. V gave up 4 bases and J gave up 2 bases, with 10 bases separating them.

The chain couples TRBV12-3 or TRBV12-4 to TRBJ2-7; the match to TRBD2 covers 8 bases. The CDR3 contains 14 residues. J gave up 5 bases and V 2 bases, and 5 bases lay outside the gene matches. CDR3 region: CASSLREGHHEQYF. DNA for the CDR3: TGTGCCAGCAGTTTACGGGAGGGCCACCACGAGCAGTACTTC.

Worth noting for this clonotype: One junction end does not reproduce the germline sequence, and a read error may be involved. The chain carries TRBV18 and TRBJ1-3, with unresolved D. There are 18 residues in the CDR3. In germline, CDR1 is KGHSH, CDR2 LQKENI. CDR3 sequence reads: CTSSSKMVVPGTGNTIYF. The CDR3 DNA is TGTACCAGCTCATCGAAAATGGTCGTCCCTGGGACTGGAAACACCATATATTTT. The full variable domain, in which reference TRBV18 and TRBJ1-3 provide the parts outside the CDR3, is NAGVMQNPRHLVRRRGQEARLRCSPMKGHSHVYWYRQLPEEGLKFMVYLQKENIIDESGMPKERFSAEFPKEGPSILRIQQVVRGDSAAYFCTSSSKMVVPGTGNTIYFGEGSWLTVV.

This clonotype was recorded at least ten times. V is TRBV20-1 and J is TRBJ2-7; no clear D gene. Trimming removed 7 bases from V and 3 bases from J, with 13 bases in between. CDR1 is DFQATT, CDR2 SNEGSKA, per germline (reference sequence). There are 12 residues in the CDR3. This CDR3 reads CSVRHLFYEQYF. The CDR3 region has the DNA TGCAGTGTGAGACACCTTTTCTACGAGCAGTACTTC.

This clonotype was counted only a few times. The chain is built from TRBV4-3 and TRBJ2-3; D may be TRBD1 (6 bases). Germline CDR1 and CDR2: LGHNA and YSLEER. The CDR3 extends over 18 amino acids. V lost 1 base and J lost 1, with 18 bases in between. The CDR3 is CASSQVATGHLRTDTQYF. The DNA for the CDR3 is TGCGCCAGCAGCCAAGTTGCGACGGGACACTTGCGCACAGATACGCAGTATTTT.

This clonotype came up many times. The rearrangement joins TRBV6-1 to TRBJ1-5; 7 positions match TRBD1. Trimming cost V 5 bases and J 1 base; bases outside gene matches: 8. The CDR3 totals 16 residues. Per germline, CDR1 MNHNS and CDR2 SASEGT. The CDR3 reads CASSRNRGRSNQPQHF. The CDR3 DNA reads TGTGCCAGCAGTAGAAACAGGGGTCGAAGCAATCAGCCCCAGCATTTT.

In this sample, this clonotype turned up a few times. The junction differs from germline at one of its ends, possibly a read error. This chain links TRBV20-1 with TRBJ1-2; 9 bases agree with TRBD1. CDR1 DFQATT and CDR2 SNEGSKA come from the germline V gene (reference sequence). The CDR3 extends over 15 amino acids. The DNA for the CDR3 is TGCAGTGCTAGCTCCGGGACAGGGTCTAACTATGGCGACACCTTC. The encoded protein is CSASSGTGSNYGDTF.

V and J are TRBV12-3 or TRBV12-4 and TRBJ1-6; weak D call: TRBD1 (5 bases). Trimming took off 9 bases at V and 0 bases at J, with 9 bases between the two ends. The CDR3 spans 14 residues. The CDR3 DNA sequence: TGTGCCAGTAGGGGCGGCTCCTATAATTCACCCCTCCACTTT. It yields the protein CASRGGSYNSPLHF.

The chain combines TRBV9 with TRBJ2-2; D is undetermined. Trimming cost V 1 base and J 5 bases, with 3 bases left between them. The germline gives CDR1 SGDLS, CDR2 YYNGEE. The CDR3 has 12 amino acids. This CDR3 is CASSVLTGELFF. The CDR3 nucleotides read TGTGCCAGCAGCGTACTGACCGGGGAGCTGTTTTTT.

The chain has TRBV6-5 and TRBJ2-4; 7 positions match TRBD1. The CDR3 consists of 14 residues. Germline loops: CDR1 MNHEY, CDR2 SVGAGI. The V gene end was trimmed by 6 bases and the J gene end by 0 bases; junction bases not matched to a gene: 2. The chain's CDR3 is CASSGTVAKNIQYF. The DNA for the CDR3 is TGTGCCAGCAGCGGGACAGTAGCCAAAAACATTCAGTACTTC.

This clonotype has ten or more counts. The rearrangement joins TRBV7-2 to TRBJ2-5, with no clear D. Trimming shortened V by 4 bases and J by 7 bases, and 10 bases separated the two germline ends. In germline, CDR1 is SGHTA, CDR2 FQGNSA. CDR3 length: 12 residues. The CDR3 sequence: CASSSPVGTQYF. CDR3 coding DNA: TGTGCCAGCAGCTCGCCGGTAGGGACCCAGTACTTC.